Presented here are 3 T cell receptor beta chains from one specimen sequenced in a study of T cells in Graves' hyperthyroidism and ophthalmopathy (dated by TCRdb to 2018 to 2020). Libraries were made using multiplex PCR. The sequencing machine was an Illumina HiSeq 2000. Amplification of TCR beta CDR3 regions was carried out from RNA transcripts. The TCR CDR3 was subjected to a first round of RT-PCR using the HTBI primer set and the Qiagen OneStep RT-PCR kit. Using fastp at Q25 and MiXCR, TCRdb reprocessed the public reads and kept productive beta chains. All rows with the same CDR3 protein become a single entry with the most common DNA and genes. The sample data list around 520,000 distinct CDR3 sequences, and under 15% of these were observed just once. Of the sample, less than 20% is held by the ten largest clones. Sequenced input: blood. These receptor sequences come from a woman under 30 with Graves' hyperthyroidism.

Ten or more counts support this clonotype. The chain carries TRBV24-1 and TRBJ2-1, with D uncertain. CDR3 length: 12 amino acids. V gave up 5 bases and J gave up 9 bases, with 10 bases separating them. Germline lookup yields CDR1 KGHDR and CDR2 SFDVKD. The CDR3 DNA sequence: TGTGCCACCAGTGTAGGCCCTGGTGAGCAGTTCTTC. Encoded protein: CATSVGPGEQFF.

This clonotype has at least ten counts. This sequence joins TRBV29-1 and TRBJ2-7; weak D call: TRBD2 (6 bases). CDR1 SQVTM and CDR2 ANQGSEA come from the germline V gene. The ends were cut back, 2 bases at V and 7 bases at J, with 18 bases in the middle. The CDR3 consists of 14 residues. The CDR3 protein is CSVELRLARAEQYF. The CDR3 DNA sequence: TGCAGCGTTGAATTAAGGCTAGCGAGAGCTGAGCAGTACTTC.

This clonotype was observed a handful of times. V gene TRBV3-1 combines with J gene TRBJ2-7; D unclear. V shed 8 bases and J shed 3 bases, with 20 bases lying between them. CDR1 is LGHDT and CDR2 is YNNKEL in the germline V gene (reference sequence). CDR3 size: 15 residues. The chain's CDR3 is CASSVASATFYEQYV. As DNA, the CDR3 is TGTGCCAGCTCTGTGGCCTCAGCTACCTTCTACGAGCAGTACGTC.